What follows describes a single T cell receptor beta chain. The antigen is unknown. The protocol was immunoSEQ multiplex PCR, while the TCRdb copy is restricted to in-frame clones and leaves out a portion. The sample has roughly 120,000 clones; about 95% are singletons. This specimen belongs to a study of human thymus T cells. Study-wide points: Both thymic and peripheral blood repertoires showed apparently biased V and J usage. Unrelated individuals had highly overlapping thymic repertoires, as reported in related research.

The germline V and J ends were trimmed by 0 bases and 0 bases, with 6 bases remaining between them. This CDR3 is 15 amino acids long. The V gene's germline CDR1 is MGHRA and CDR2 YSYEKL. From resections taken during corrective heart surgery, the thymus tissue was obtained. It was healthy Finnish infants having corrective surgery for congenital heart defects who were the donors. The sample was thymus tissue. This receptor was identified in a boy younger than two with a congenital heart defect but otherwise immunologically healthy. The genes are TRBV4-1 and TRBJ1-3; D uncertain. The chain's CDR3 is CASSQEVLSGNTIYF. CDR3 sequence (DNA): TGCGCCAGCAGCCAAGAGGTGCTCTCTGGAAACACCATATATTTT.